The 30 T cell receptor beta chains below all came from one sample that was sequenced in a study of blood T cell repertoires in COVID-19. TCRdb's copy holds only in-frame clones and misses some; the assay was immunoSEQ multiplex PCR. The sample has 130,000 or so clones; roughly 80% are singletons. Sequencing was done on a sample of peripheral blood. These receptors were obtained from a woman aged 55-70 years with acute or convalescent COVID-19.

The count of this clone is one. The CDR3 is CASSFQGTDGYTF. For the CDR3, the DNA is TGTGCCAGCAGCTTTCAGGGTACGGATGGCTACACCTTC. The chain links TRBV7-9 to TRBJ1-2; tentative D call: TRBD1 (5 bases). Germline V CDR1 and CDR2: SEHNR, FQNEAQ (reference sequence). The CDR3 totals 13 residues. V was shortened by 3 bases and J by 6 bases, with 11 bases between the two germline ends.

The J gene is TRBJ1-3, the V gene TRBV6-1, with D maybe TRBD1 (6 bases). From germline, CDR1 is MNHNS and CDR2 SASEGT. The CDR3 runs 15 residues. V lost 2 bases and J lost 4, with 12 bases in between. CDR3 bases: TGTGCCAGCAGTGAACGGACAGTAAGAGGAAACACCATATATTTT. This encodes CASSERTVRGNTIYF.

The V call is TRBV6-1, the J call TRBJ2-2; 7 bases line up with TRBD1. This CDR3 is built from 15 residues. With 0 bases clipped from V and 6 bases from J, the junction kept 4 bases outside the gene matches. Germline CDR1 is MNHNS and CDR2 is SASEGT. The CDR3 is CASSEATGRPGELFF. In DNA, the CDR3 is TGTGCCAGCAGTGAAGCGACAGGGCGTCCCGGGGAGCTGTTTTTT.

V usage is TRBV29-1 and J usage is TRBJ1-2; no definite D call. From germline, CDR1 is SQVTM and CDR2 ANQGSEA. The CDR3 has 12 amino acids. V shed 6 bases and J shed 5 bases, with 13 bases lying between them. Here the CDR3 DNA reads TGCAGCGTCGCCTCCCAAGCGTATGGCTACACCTTC. It specifies CSVASQAYGYTF.

This chain connects TRBV7-8 to TRBJ1-4; D possibly corresponds to TRBD1 (5 bases). Germline assignment: CDR1 SGHVS and CDR2 FQNEAQ. CDR3 length: 13 residues. The V end was cut by 2 bases, the J end by 13 bases, with 14 bases between. CDR3 nucleotide sequence: TGTGCCAGCAGCTTACATGGGACGGGGGGACTGTTTTTT. Amino acids: CASSLHGTGGLFF. The full variable domain, rest sourced from reference TRBV7-8 and TRBJ1-4, is GAGVSQSPRYKVAKRGQDVALRCDPISGHVSLFWYQQALGQGPEFLTYFQNEAQLDKSGLPSDRFFAERPEGSVSTLKIQRTQQEDSAVYLCASSLHGTGGLFFGSGTQLSVL.

The chain recombines TRBV7-8 with TRBJ2-7; 8 bases fit TRBD1. J gave up 5 bases and V 2 bases, and 17 bases lay outside the gene matches. CDR1 SGHVS and CDR2 FQNEAQ come from the germline V gene. This CDR3 region has 18 residues. The CDR3 spells CASSLSWGTGGVKNEQYF. CDR3 in DNA: TGTGCCAGCAGCTTAAGCTGGGGGACAGGAGGAGTAAAGAACGAGCAGTACTTC.

The CDR3 nucleotides read TGTGCCAGCAGTTCGACAGGGCCGGCTACTGAAGCTTTCTTT. It translates to CASSSTGPATEAFF. The chain links TRBV27 to TRBJ1-1, with TRBD1 matching 7 bases. V lost 4 bases, J lost 5 bases, and 7 bases stayed unmatched. Germline CDR1 and CDR2: MNHEY and SMNVEV (reference sequence). CDR3 size: 14 residues.

This clone was observed a few times. This chain connects TRBV28 to TRBJ1-6, with TRBD1 identical over 7 bases. Losses at the gene ends were 6 bases for V and 10 bases for J; bases not matched to a gene: 9. The length of the CDR3 is 14 residues. The germline V gene encodes CDR1 MDHEN and CDR2 SYDVKM. The CDR3 region is CASRLGQQYSPLHF. In DNA, the CDR3 is TGTGCCAGCAGGTTGGGACAGCAGTACTCACCCCTCCACTTT.

The chain recombines TRBV30 with TRBJ2-7, with TRBD2 identical over 14 bases. V dropped 8 bases and J dropped 5; count of bases not matched to a gene: 5. Germline CDR1 reads GTSNPN; CDR2 reads SVGIG (reference sequence). The CDR3 is 13 residues long. CDR3 amino acids: CAGRLAGGNEQYV. CDR3 sequence (DNA): TGTGCCGGTAGACTAGCGGGGGGGAACGAGCAGTACGTC.

This sequence joins TRBV12-2 and TRBJ1-1. TRBV12-2 is a pseudogene. The length of the CDR3 is 13 residues. The chain's CDR3 is CASRFHEDTEAFF. The CDR3 nucleotides read TGTGCAAGTCGCTTCCACGAGGATACTGAAGCTTTCTTT.

This clone occurred once. One end of the junction fails to match germline, which may point to a read error. The gene calls are TRBV6-5 and TRBJ1-2; maybe TRBD1 (5 bases). This CDR3 is built from 14 residues. Germline lookup yields CDR1 MNHEY and CDR2 SVGAGI. The CDR3 here is CASSDSVGGGGYTF. The DNA for the CDR3 is TGTGCCAGCAGTGACTCGGTCGGGGGAGGTGGCTACACCTTC.

The V call is TRBV2, the J call TRBJ2-3, with 11 bases aligning to TRBD2. The CDR3 is made up of 17 amino acids. The germline CDR1 and CDR2 sequences are SNHLY and FYNNEI. V was pared by 6 bases and J by 6 bases, with 14 bases of the junction left unmatched. The CDR3 protein is CASSHDRTSGRWDTQYF. The CDR3 bases are TGTGCCAGCAGCCACGACCGGACTAGCGGGCGCTGGGATACGCAGTATTTT.

The chain combines TRBV7-9 with TRBJ1-1; TRBD1 might be the D (6 bases). CDR1 SEHNR and CDR2 FQNEAQ come from the germline V gene (reference sequence). CDR3 length: 15 residues. Trimming pared 4 bases from V and 0 bases from J, leaving 12 bases between. Here the CDR3 DNA reads TGTGCCAGCAGCTCCTCAGGGACACTGAACACTGAAGCTTTCTTT. This translates into CASSSSGTLNTEAFF. Together with reference TRBV7-9 and TRBJ1-1, the CDR3 gives the full variable domain: DTGVSQNPRHKITKRGQNVTFRCDPISEHNRLYWYRQTLGQGPEFLTYFQNEAQLEKSRLLSDRFSAERPKGSFSTLEIQRTEQGDSAMYLCASSSSGTLNTEAFFGQGTRLTVV.

The chain employs TRBV19 and TRBJ2-2; D possibly corresponds to TRBD1 (6 bases). This CDR3 has 14 amino acids. The germline V and J ends were trimmed by 3 bases and 6 bases, with 11 bases remaining between them. CDR1 is LNHDA and CDR2 is SQIVND in the germline V gene (reference sequence). The CDR3 sequence: CASSILAGAGELFF. In DNA, the CDR3 is TGTGCCAGTAGTATTCTAGCAGGGGCCGGGGAGCTGTTTTTT.

The chain joins TRBV5-8 to TRBJ1-3, with unresolved D. V was pared by 4 bases and J by 0 bases, with 8 bases between. CDR1 is SGHTS and CDR2 is YDEGEE in the germline V gene. There are 14 residues in the CDR3. The CDR3: CASSRGHSGNTIYF. The CDR3 DNA is TGTGCCAGCAGCCGTGGGCACTCTGGAAACACCATATATTTT.

V and J are TRBV12-3 or TRBV12-4 and TRBJ2-1; D might be TRBD1 (6 bases). This CDR3 is 13 amino acids long. V shed 1 base and J shed 15 bases, with 16 bases lying between them. Here the CDR3 reads CASSLVPGTSPFF. The CDR3 nucleotides are TGTGCCAGCAGTTTAGTACCGGGGACATCACCGTTCTTC.

The genes are TRBV2 and TRBJ2-3; 7 bases line up with TRBD2. Trimming took 5 bases from V and 2 from J; bases not matched to a gene: 7. The CDR3 extends over 15 amino acids. Germline V CDR1 and CDR2: SNHLY, FYNNEI. This chain's CDR3 is CASSRGVEFTDTQYF. For the CDR3, the DNA is TGTGCCAGCAGTCGGGGGGTCGAATTCACAGATACGCAGTATTTT.

The V and J genes are TRBV7-9 and TRBJ1-2; 7 bases are shared with TRBD1. This CDR3 has 12 residues. V shed 5 bases and J 3 bases; nucleotides not matched to a gene: 0. Germline lookup yields CDR1 SEHNR and CDR2 FQNEAQ (reference sequence). This chain's CDR3 is CASSQGDYGYTF. The CDR3 region has the DNA TGTGCCAGCAGCCAGGGGGACTATGGCTACACCTTC.

The V gene is TRBV6-5, the J gene TRBJ1-2; 7 nucleotides align to TRBD1. The V segment lost 11 bases and the J segment 5 bases; nucleotides outside the gene matches: 11. Germline V gene lookup returns CDR1 MNHEY and CDR2 SVGAGI. The CDR3 has 13 amino acids. CDR3 DNA: TGTGCCGATGGGACAGAGCCTCTGTATGGCTACACCTTC. It codes for CADGTEPLYGYTF.

The CDR3 loop is CASSLIAAEDGYTF. The CDR3 DNA reads TGCGCCAGCAGCTTAATCGCGGCCGAAGATGGCTACACCTTC. The rearrangement joins TRBV5-1 to TRBJ1-2; D unresolved. The CDR3 is made up of 14 amino acids. Looked up from germline, CDR1 is SGHRS and CDR2 is YFSETQ. The germline V and J ends were trimmed by 2 bases and 6 bases, with 14 bases remaining between them.

Only one count was recorded for this clone. V gene TRBV6-5 combines with J gene TRBJ1-1; the D is unclear. The germline V gene encodes CDR1 MNHEY and CDR2 SVGAGI. The CDR3 runs 13 residues. Trimming took off 8 bases at V and 2 bases at J, with 12 bases between the two ends. CDR3 bases: TGTGCCAGCGGACGGGGTCAAAACACTGAAGCTTTCTTT. Translated, it gives CASGRGQNTEAFF.

The rearrangement joins TRBV6-6 to TRBJ1-4, with TRBD1 as a possible D gene (5 bases). CDR3 length equals 14 residues. Germline values: CDR1 MNHNY, CDR2 SVGAGI (reference sequence). V was cut by 6 bases and J by 8 bases, with 16 bases left in between. For the CDR3, the DNA is TGTGCCAGCAGAGGGAGTGGGGAGGGGGAAAAACTGTTTTTT. Residues: CASRGSGEGEKLFF.

The V and J genes are TRBV2 and TRBJ2-1; tentatively, D is TRBD2 (5 bases). The CDR3 spans 17 residues. The V and J ends lost 1 base and 11 bases respectively, with 24 bases between them. CDR1 is SNHLY, CDR2 FYNNEI, per germline. The chain's CDR3 is CASSEGSPGSPTHKQFF. The CDR3 nucleotides read TGTGCCAGCAGTGAAGGGAGCCCGGGATCACCGACGCACAAGCAGTTCTTC.

The chain is built from TRBV14 and TRBJ2-2; tentatively, D is TRBD1 (6 bases). Germline V CDR1 and CDR2: SGHDN, FVKESK. Trimming took off 2 bases at V and 4 bases at J, with 8 bases between the two ends. The CDR3 has 14 amino acids. This CDR3 reads CASSQFRGTGELFF. CDR3 in DNA: TGTGCCAGCAGCCAATTCAGGGGCACCGGGGAGCTGTTTTTT.

The chain couples TRBV6-5 to TRBJ1-1; 8 nucleotides align to TRBD1. V dropped 8 bases and J dropped 6; count of bases not matched to a gene: 11. The CDR3 has 14 amino acids. The germline V gene encodes CDR1 MNHEY and CDR2 SVGAGI. The CDR3 nucleotides are TGTGCCAGCTATTATGCAGGGGGCGACGCTGAAGCTTTCTTT. Its translation: CASYYAGGDAEAFF.

The chain is built from TRBV19 and TRBJ2-7, with a weak D call TRBD1 (5 bases). V was trimmed by 3 bases and J by 3 bases, leaving 15 bases between them. The length of the CDR3 is 15 residues. Germline-derived CDR1 and CDR2 are LNHDA and SQIVND (reference sequence). This chain's CDR3 is CASSIALGQGYEQYF. CDR3 DNA sequence: TGTGCCAGTAGTATTGCGTTGGGGCAGGGCTACGAGCAGTACTTC.

Comment on this clone: The same CDR3 can be traced to other DNA sequences in this sample. The V call is TRBV5-1, the J call TRBJ1-1; D remains ambiguous. V was shortened by 0 bases and J by 0 bases, with 6 bases between the two germline ends. The CDR3 runs 14 residues. Germline V gives CDR1 SGHRS, CDR2 YFSETQ. The CDR3 loop reads CASSLGGMNTEAFF. The CDR3 DNA reads as TGCGCCAGCAGCTTGGGAGGTATGAACACTGAAGCTTTCTTT.

This chain connects TRBV5-6 to TRBJ2-5, with TRBD2 as a possible D gene (5 bases). CDR3 length: 13 residues. V was cut by 2 bases and J by 5 bases, with 10 bases left in between. Germline V CDR1 and CDR2: SGHDT, YYEEEE. The CDR3 DNA sequence: TGTGCCAGCAGCTTCGGTCAGCGGGAGACCCAGTACTTC. This codes for CASSFGQRETQYF.

This chain joins TRBV12-3 or TRBV12-4 and TRBJ1-2, with 7 bases matching TRBD1. V lost 6 bases, J lost 4 bases, and 5 bases stayed unmatched. The CDR3 length is 13 residues. DNA for the CDR3: TGTGCCAGCAGCACACAGGGGTCCTATGGCTACACCTTC. It encodes CASSTQGSYGYTF.

The V call is TRBV6-6, the J call TRBJ1-2; D is unclear. Germline CDR1 reads MNHNY; CDR2 reads SVGAGI (reference sequence). V lost 7 bases and J lost 0, with 9 bases in between. The CDR3 runs to 13 residues. The CDR3 is CASTLAANYGYTF. The CDR3, as DNA: TGTGCCAGCACCCTAGCCGCTAACTATGGCTACACCTTC.